The 29 T cell receptor beta chains below were found in one sample sequenced in a study of long-term antiretroviral therapy in people with HIV. It was version v3.0 of the immunoSEQ assay that was run at survey level. Clones were sequenced by immunoSEQ multiplex PCR, and TCRdb holds only the in-frame ones, with some missing. The sample consists of about 40,000 clones, 85% to 90% of them appearing once. The input for sequencing was unsorted PBMCs, taken 1.2 years after starting antiretroviral therapy. Source of these receptors: a woman in her fifties or sixties with HIV.

The chain recombines TRBV5-3 with TRBJ2-1; perhaps D is TRBD1 or TRBD2 (5 bases each). TRBV5-3 is sorted into the ORF group, with uncertain function. The CDR3 covers 17 residues. The V gene lost 0 bases and the J gene lost 2 bases, with 15 bases spanning the gap. The CDR3 coding sequence is TGTGCCAGAAGCTTGGGGATGATGGGGGAAACCTACAATGAGCAGTTCTTC. It codes for CARSLGMMGETYNEQFF.

The chain links TRBV15 to TRBJ1-2, with D hard to call. The CDR3 runs 13 residues. Germline values: CDR1 LNHNV, CDR2 YYDKDF (reference sequence). V lost 1 base and J 6 bases, leaving 9 bases between the germline ends. CDR3 DNA sequence: TGTGCCACCAGCAGAGGAGCACCTCATGGCTACACCTTC. This codes for CATSRGAPHGYTF.

Only one count was recorded for this clone. The rearrangement joins TRBV7-6 to TRBJ1-5, with 7 bases that match TRBD1. The J segment lost 0 bases and the V segment lost 5 bases, leaving 4 bases of the junction unmatched. Looked up from germline, CDR1 is SGHVS and CDR2 is FNYEAQ. The CDR3 extends over 15 amino acids. CDR3 in DNA: TGTGCCAGCAGCCCCGGGACAGATAGCAATCAGCCCCAGCATTTT. Protein: CASSPGTDSNQPQHF.

This rearrangement joins TRBV15 to TRBJ1-3, with no clear D. CDR1 is LNHNV, CDR2 YYDKDF, per germline (reference sequence). This CDR3 is 15 amino acids long. Deletions cut 4 bases from V and 0 bases from J, with 10 bases between. CDR3 DNA: TGTGCCACCAGCACCTCCCTGGGCTCTGGAAACACCATATATTTT. Its protein is CATSTSLGSGNTIYF.

The rearrangement uses TRBV4-1 and TRBJ2-3; 9 positions agree with TRBD2. Germline trimming cut 0 bases from V and 5 bases from J; bases unmatched to any gene: 9. CDR1 is MGHRA and CDR2 is YSYEKL in the germline V gene. The CDR3 length is 17 residues. The DNA of the CDR3 is TGCGCCAGCAGCCAAGATCTGGGCGGGGGGGCCTTAGATACGCAGTATTTT. This translates into CASSQDLGGGALDTQYF.

This sequence joins TRBV5-6 and TRBJ1-1; D unclear. With 0 bases removed from V and 5 bases from J, the gap between germline ends came to 11 bases. The CDR3 covers 14 residues. Germline loops: CDR1 SGHDT, CDR2 YYEEEE. The CDR3 nucleotides are TGTGCCAGCAGCTTGGCGGCGGCGATTACTGAAGCTTTCTTT. This sequence encodes CASSLAAAITEAFF. Complete variable domain (other parts from reference TRBV5-6 and TRBJ1-1): DAGVTQSPTHLIKTRGQQVTLRCSPKSGHDTVSWYQQALGQGPQFIFQYYEEEERQRGNFPDRFSGHQFPNYSSELNVNALLLGDSALYLCASSLAAAITEAFFGQGTRLTVV.

The chain couples TRBV20-1 to TRBJ2-1; D is perhaps TRBD1 (7 bases). Per germline, CDR1 DFQATT and CDR2 SNEGSKA (reference sequence). V gave up 3 bases and J gave up 14 bases, with 14 bases separating them. This CDR3 region has 11 residues. CDR3 residues: CSARPDREEFF. Written as DNA, the CDR3 is TGCAGTGCTAGGCCCGACAGGGAGGAGTTCTTC.

This clone was seen a handful of times. The genes are TRBV13 and TRBJ2-5, with 7 bases identical to TRBD1. J gave up 6 bases and V 5 bases, and 6 bases lay outside the gene matches. From germline, CDR1 is PRHDT and CDR2 FYEKMQ (reference sequence). The CDR3 has 13 residues. CDR3 region: CASSQGQRKTQYF. CDR3 DNA: TGTGCCAGCAGCCAGGGACAGAGGAAGACCCAGTACTTC. Looking up the rest from reference TRBV13 and TRBJ2-5 gives the full variable domain: AAGVIQSPRHLIKEKRETATLKCYPIPRHDTVYWYQQGPGQDPQFLISFYEKMQSDKGSIPDRFSAQQFSDYHSELNMSSLELGDSALYFCASSQGQRKTQYFGPGTRLLVL.

This rearrangement joins TRBV10-3 to TRBJ2-3; 7 bases line up with TRBD1. CDR3 length: 15 residues. Germline values: CDR1 ENHRY, CDR2 SYGVKD. The junction had 1 base not matched to a gene; V was cut back by 0 bases and J by 1 base. The CDR3 region has the DNA TGTGCCATCAGTGAGTCAACAGGGGGCACAGATACGCAGTATTTT. It specifies CAISESTGGTDTQYF.

The V and J genes are TRBV19 and TRBJ1-2; 9 nucleotides agree with TRBD1. The V gene end was trimmed by 7 bases and the J gene end by 2 bases; junction bases not matched to a gene: 11. The CDR3 is 16 amino acids. CDR1 LNHDA and CDR2 SQIVND come from the germline V gene (reference sequence). The CDR3 bases are TGTGCCAGTAATGCCCGGGACAGGGCAGGAAACTATGGCTACACCTTC. This gives the protein CASNARDRAGNYGYTF. Looking up the rest from reference TRBV19 and TRBJ1-2 gives the full variable domain: DGGITQSPKYLFRKEGQNVTLSCEQNLNHDAMYWYRQDPGQGLRLIYYSQIVNDFQKGDIAEGYSVSREKKESFPLTVTSAQKNPTAFYLCASNARDRAGNYGYTFGSGTRLTVV.

This chain joins TRBV2 and TRBJ1-1; D unclear. The V end was cut by 7 bases, the J end by 0 bases, with 12 bases between. The CDR3 sequence is 14 residues long. Per the germline V gene, CDR1 is SNHLY and CDR2 is FYNNEI. The CDR3 nucleotides read TGTGCCAGCACTTTAGAAGTCATGAACACTGAAGCTTTCTTT. Protein product: CASTLEVMNTEAFF.

V is TRBV5-1 and J is TRBJ2-1; D possibly matches TRBD1 or TRBD2 (6 bases each). Looked up from germline, CDR1 is SGHRS and CDR2 is YFSETQ. This CDR3 region has 15 residues. Trimming took off 3 bases at V and 4 bases at J, with 14 bases between the two ends. The CDR3 is CASSSGDSLYNEQFF. CDR3 sequence (DNA): TGCGCCAGCAGCTCAGGGGACTCTCTTTACAATGAGCAGTTCTTC.

J is TRBJ1-2 and V is TRBV15, with 8 nucleotides matching TRBD1. The CDR3 contains 13 residues. The V gene end was trimmed by 5 bases and the J gene end by 5 bases; junction bases not matched to a gene: 4. Germline CDR1 LNHNV, CDR2 YYDKDF (reference sequence). Here the CDR3 DNA reads TGTGCCACCAGCGGGACAGGCGATTATGGCTACACCTTC. Translating gives CATSGTGDYGYTF.

On this clone: One junction end disagrees with the germline gene, perhaps due to a read error. This chain uses TRBV5-6 with TRBJ1-2, with 8 bases matching TRBD1. The CDR3 spans 15 residues. Germline-derived CDR1 and CDR2 are SGHDT and YYEEEE. The CDR3 coding sequence is TGTACCAGCAGCTTGATCAGGGGGCGGTTCTATGGCTACACCTTC. Protein: CTSSLIRGRFYGYTF.

The genes are TRBV27 and TRBJ1-3; tentative D call: TRBD1 (5 bases). V lost 3 bases, J lost 2 bases, and 8 bases lay in between. The CDR3 is 14 residues long. The germline V gene encodes CDR1 MNHEY and CDR2 SMNVEV (reference sequence). The CDR3 sequence: CASSFGGAGNTIYF. The CDR3 region has the DNA TGTGCCAGCAGTTTCGGGGGAGCTGGAAACACCATATATTTT.

The chain links TRBV7-2 to TRBJ1-4; D is unresolved. The germline CDR1 and CDR2 sequences are SGHTA and FQGNSA. V was clipped by 3 bases and J by 4 bases, with 3 bases between them. The CDR3 runs to 12 residues. The chain's CDR3 is CASSLFNEKLFF. CDR3 nucleotide sequence: TGTGCCAGCAGCTTGTTTAATGAAAAACTGTTTTTT.

This chain uses TRBV27 with TRBJ1-2; TRBD1 matches 8 bases. This CDR3 spans 14 amino acids. Trimming at V came to 5 bases and at J to 7 bases, leaving 9 bases not matched to a gene. CDR1 and CDR2 from the germline V gene are MNHEY and SMNVEV (reference sequence). The CDR3 loop reads CASSTWTGQAGYTF. CDR3 DNA sequence: TGTGCCAGCAGTACTTGGACAGGGCAGGCTGGCTACACCTTC.

This sequence joins TRBV2 and TRBJ1-1; D gene unclear. CDR1 is SNHLY, CDR2 FYNNEI, per germline. The CDR3 covers 12 residues. Deletions cut 6 bases from V and 2 bases from J, with 7 bases between. The CDR3, as DNA: TGTGCCAGCAGGGAGGTAAACACTGAAGCTTTCTTT. This sequence encodes CASREVNTEAFF.

The V and J genes are TRBV5-4 and TRBJ2-7; weak D call: TRBD2 (7 bases). This CDR3 has 14 residues. Germline V gene data show CDR1 as SGHNT and CDR2 as YYREEE (reference sequence). The V and J ends lost 0 bases and 3 bases respectively, with 10 bases between them. CDR3 sequence: CASSLVGGDYEQYF. CDR3 sequence (DNA): TGTGCCAGCAGCTTGGTAGGGGGGGACTACGAGCAGTACTTC.

The genes are TRBV5-4 and TRBJ2-3; D is uncertain. The V and J ends lost 0 bases and 4 bases respectively, with 3 bases between them. This CDR3 spans 12 amino acids. Germline assignment: CDR1 SGHNT and CDR2 YYREEE (reference sequence). CDR3 bases: TGTGCCAGCAGCTTGGATCCAGATACGCAGTATTTT. Protein sequence: CASSLDPDTQYF.

The chain is built from TRBV18 and TRBJ2-5, with D perhaps matching TRBD1 (5 bases). Germline CDR1 and CDR2: KGHSH and LQKENI. The V gene lost 3 bases and the J gene lost 5 bases, with 10 bases spanning the gap. The CDR3 totals 13 residues. This CDR3 reads CASSPQGLETQYF. The CDR3 nucleotides read TGTGCCAGCTCACCCCAGGGTTTGGAGACCCAGTACTTC. The entire variable domain, with the rest obtained from reference TRBV18 and TRBJ2-5, is as follows: NAGVMQNPRHLVRRRGQEARLRCSPMKGHSHVYWYRQLPEEGLKFMVYLQKENIIDESGMPKERFSAEFPKEGPSILRIQQVVRGDSAAYFCASSPQGLETQYFGPGTRLLVL.

This rearrangement joins TRBV19 to TRBJ1-1; TRBD1 might be the D (6 bases). CDR1 and CDR2 from the germline V gene are LNHDA and SQIVND (reference sequence). V lost 7 bases and J lost 4, with 16 bases in between. This CDR3 comprises 14 residues. The CDR3 loop is CASTTNTGSTEAFF. In nucleotides, the CDR3 is TGTGCCAGTACCACAAATACAGGGAGCACTGAAGCTTTCTTT.

CDR3 nucleotide sequence: TGTGCCAGCAGTTTCCAACGCCGGGACAGGGGTTACGAGCAGTACTTC. The encoded protein is CASSFQRRDRGYEQYF. The rearrangement uses TRBV27 and TRBJ2-7, with TRBD1 identical over 10 bases. The V gene's germline CDR1 is MNHEY and CDR2 SMNVEV (reference sequence). This CDR3 is 16 amino acids long. Trimming took 3 bases from V and 4 from J; bases not matched to a gene: 9.

On this clone: Other DNA sequences of this sample code for an identical CDR3. The chain recombines TRBV30 with TRBJ1-1, with TRBD1 as a possible D gene (6 bases). Trimming pared 0 bases from V and 4 bases from J, leaving 9 bases between. The germline V gene encodes CDR1 GTSNPN and CDR2 SVGIG (reference sequence). The CDR3 sequence is 13 residues long. CDR3 bases: TGTGCCTGGAGTGTAAGGGGGGGCACTGAAGCTTTCTTT. This sequence encodes CAWSVRGGTEAFF.

The V gene is TRBV10-3, the J gene TRBJ2-1, with D possibly TRBD2 on 6 matching bases. The V and J ends lost 4 bases and 0 bases respectively, with 13 bases between them. Germline V gives CDR1 ENHRY, CDR2 SYGVKD. The CDR3 extends over 16 amino acids. The CDR3 DNA follows: TGTGCCATCAGTGCTCGGGACGGGAGCTCCTACAATGAGCAGTTCTTC. Translation: CAISARDGSSYNEQFF.

V is TRBV10-1 and J is TRBJ1-5; D gene ambiguous. V was clipped by 5 bases and J by 3 bases, with 8 bases between them. The CDR3 spans 13 residues. Looked up from germline, CDR1 is WNHNN and CDR2 is SYGVQD (reference sequence). CDR3 region: CASSQDLNQPQHF. The CDR3 DNA reads TGCGCCAGCAGTCAGGACCTCAATCAGCCCCAGCATTTT.

Here the CDR3 reads CSVSRDRGYTF. DNA of the CDR3: TGCAGCGTTAGTCGAGATCGTGGCTACACCTTC. This chain links TRBV29-1 with TRBJ1-2, with D unclear. CDR3 length: 11 residues. The V gene lost 5 bases and the J gene lost 7 bases, with 11 bases spanning the gap. CDR1 is SQVTM and CDR2 is ANQGSEA in the germline V gene. Drawing the rest from reference TRBV29-1 and TRBJ1-2, the complete variable domain is SAVISQKPSRDICQRGTSLTIQCQVDSQVTMMFWYRQQPGQSLTLIATANQGSEATYESGFVIDKFPISRPNLTFSTLTVSNMSPEDSSIYLCSVSRDRGYTFGSGTRLTVV.

The CDR3: CASSHGYTEAFF. Here the CDR3 DNA reads TGTGCCAGCAGCCATGGGTACACTGAAGCTTTCTTT. The chain combines TRBV4-2 with TRBJ1-1, with no clear D. This CDR3 contains 12 residues. Germline V gene sequence: CDR1 LGHNA, CDR2 YNFKEQ. Trimming cost V 3 bases and J 3 bases, with 5 bases left between them.

The rearrangement joins TRBV5-4 to TRBJ2-7; 14 nucleotides align to TRBD2. Per germline, CDR1 SGHNT and CDR2 YYREEE (reference sequence). The V segment lost 4 bases and the J segment 4 bases; nucleotides outside the gene matches: 4. This CDR3 comprises 15 residues. The CDR3 region is CASSPGTSGGYEQYF. DNA of the CDR3: TGTGCCAGCAGCCCCGGGACTAGCGGGGGATACGAGCAGTACTTC.